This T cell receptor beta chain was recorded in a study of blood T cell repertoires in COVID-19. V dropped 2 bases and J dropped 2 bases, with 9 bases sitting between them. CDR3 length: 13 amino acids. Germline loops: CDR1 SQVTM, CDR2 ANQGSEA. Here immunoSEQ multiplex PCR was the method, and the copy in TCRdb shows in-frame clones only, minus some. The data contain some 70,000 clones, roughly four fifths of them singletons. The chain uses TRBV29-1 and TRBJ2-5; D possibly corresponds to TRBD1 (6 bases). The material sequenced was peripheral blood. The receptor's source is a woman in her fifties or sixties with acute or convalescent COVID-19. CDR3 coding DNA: TGCAGCGTTGAACAGGGGATTCAAGAGACCCAGTACTTC. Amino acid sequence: CSVEQGIQETQYF.